These 29 T cell receptor beta chains were all obtained from the same sample, sequenced in a study of coeliac disease. The repertoire was sequenced with immunoSEQ multiplex PCR; TCRdb's copy has only in-frame clones and lacks some. The sample has roughly 8,000 clones; around three fifths are singletons. The specimen sequenced was intraepithelial lymphocytes from the gut. The source is an older woman with celiac disease.

This sequence joins TRBV2 and TRBJ2-2; D ambiguous. This CDR3 comprises 12 residues. Germline CDR1 SNHLY, CDR2 FYNNEI. Trimming removed 10 bases from V and 7 bases from J, with 13 bases in between. CDR3: CATIDSRGELFF. In nucleotides, the CDR3 is TGTGCCACGATCGATAGTCGCGGGGAGCTGTTTTTT.

This clone turned up a few times. The chain employs TRBV6-5 and TRBJ1-2; D may be TRBD1 (5 bases). CDR1 is MNHEY, CDR2 SVGAGI, per germline. The CDR3 runs 16 residues. Trimming left V 0 bases short and J 4 bases short, with 15 bases between. The CDR3 loop reads CASSYSAQAGPYGYTF. Written as DNA, the CDR3 is TGTGCCAGCAGTTACTCCGCCCAAGCAGGGCCCTATGGCTACACCTTC.

This chain connects TRBV19 to TRBJ2-1; 11 nucleotides align to TRBD2. Losses at the gene ends were 3 bases for V and 1 base for J; bases not matched to a gene: 8. The CDR3 runs 18 residues. The germline V gene encodes CDR1 LNHDA and CDR2 SQIVND (reference sequence). The CDR3 nucleotides are TGTGCCAGTAGTATGTCAGCCCTAGCGGGGGGATCCTACAATGAGCAGTTCTTC. Its protein is CASSMSALAGGSYNEQFF.

The J gene is TRBJ2-1, the V gene TRBV11-2; TRBD2 matches 7 bases. J was trimmed by 7 bases and V by 5 bases; bases with no gene match: 2. The CDR3 loop spans 12 amino acids. Germline assignment: CDR1 SGHAT and CDR2 FQNNGV. The DNA for the CDR3 is TGTGCCAGCAGCGCGGGAGCTAATGAGCAGTTCTTC. Translation gives CASSAGANEQFF.

V gene TRBV10-3 combines with J gene TRBJ1-1; tentative D call: TRBD1 (5 bases). V lost 0 bases and J lost 6, with 8 bases in between. The germline V gene encodes CDR1 ENHRY and CDR2 SYGVKD. CDR3 length equals 13 residues. The CDR3 DNA sequence: TGTGCCATCAGTGAGTCTCAGGGCGCTGAAGCTTTCTTT. This encodes CAISESQGAEAFF.

The rearrangement joins TRBV7-9 to TRBJ2-7; TRBD2 matches at 10 bases. Looked up from germline, CDR1 is SEHNR and CDR2 is FQNEAQ (reference sequence). The ends lost 1 base at V and 6 bases at J; junction bases unmatched: 12. The CDR3 totals 17 residues. CDR3 region: CASSLGASGSGEREQYF. In DNA, the CDR3 is TGTGCCAGCAGCTTAGGGGCTAGCGGGAGTGGGGAACGCGAGCAGTACTTC.

The chain is built from TRBV11-2 and TRBJ2-3; TRBD2 matches 10 bases. With 7 bases clipped from V and 6 bases from J, the junction kept 19 bases outside the gene matches. The CDR3 consists of 18 residues. Germline CDR1 reads SGHAT; CDR2 reads FQNNGV. The CDR3 loop reads CASNRGAASGGPGDTQYF. The CDR3 DNA reads TGTGCCAGCAACCGGGGGGCGGCTAGCGGGGGCCCTGGGGATACGCAGTATTTT.

The rearrangement joins TRBV27 to TRBJ1-1; possibly TRBD1 for D (6 bases). The ends were cut back, 10 bases at V and 3 bases at J, with 18 bases in the middle. This CDR3 has 14 amino acids. Germline V gene lookup returns CDR1 MNHEY and CDR2 SMNVEV (reference sequence). This chain's CDR3 is CATPRGARDTEAFF. CDR3 coding DNA: TGTGCCACACCGCGGGGGGCGCGCGACACTGAAGCTTTCTTT.

The chain couples TRBV5-4 to TRBJ2-7; 9 positions match TRBD1. The CDR3 runs 14 residues. The V and J ends lost 4 bases and 3 bases, in that order; junction bases with no gene match: 5. Germline V CDR1 and CDR2: SGHNT, YYREEE (reference sequence). The DNA of the CDR3 is TGTGCCAGCAGCGCTGACAGGGGGTTCTACGAGCAGTACTTC. Translation: CASSADRGFYEQYF.

This sequence joins TRBV7-3 and TRBJ2-7; 7 nucleotides match TRBD2. The CDR3 has 13 residues. Germline V gives CDR1 SGHTA, CDR2 FQGTGA. V gave up 2 bases and J gave up 5 bases; unmatched junction bases: 3. CDR3 protein: CASSLVGGDEQYF. CDR3 nucleotide sequence: TGTGCCAGCAGCTTAGTGGGAGGGGACGAGCAGTACTTC.

This clone has more than one count but fewer than ten. DNA of the CDR3: TGTGCCAGCTGGCCAGGAGGCTACGAGCAGTACTTC. Its translation: CASWPGGYEQYF. This chain uses TRBV2 with TRBJ2-7, with a weak D call TRBD2 (5 bases). The CDR3 spans 12 residues. Trimming took 8 bases from V and 3 from J, leaving 11 bases between them. CDR1 SNHLY and CDR2 FYNNEI come from the germline V gene.

The chain recombines TRBV19 with TRBJ2-7; 11 bases match TRBD2. This CDR3 is 15 amino acids long. Per the germline V gene, CDR1 is LNHDA and CDR2 is SQIVND (reference sequence). V lost 3 bases and J lost 5; bases outside the gene matches: 6. CDR3 sequence reads: CASSIGTSGFNEQYF. In nucleotides, the CDR3 is TGTGCCAGTAGTATCGGGACTAGCGGCTTCAACGAGCAGTACTTC.

The chain employs TRBV15 and TRBJ1-1, with a tentative D call TRBD1 (6 bases). In germline, CDR1 is LNHNV, CDR2 YYDKDF (reference sequence). The CDR3 consists of 14 residues. V lost 3 bases, J lost 5 bases, and 13 bases lay in between. CDR3 nucleotides: TGTGCCACCAGCAGCTGGGGGCAGTTTACTGAAGCTTTCTTT. The encoded protein is CATSSWGQFTEAFF.

The chain carries TRBV4-3 and TRBJ2-7; D is perhaps TRBD2 (5 bases). CDR1 LGHNA and CDR2 YSLEER come from the germline V gene. Trimming pared 0 bases from V and 0 bases from J, leaving 9 bases between. This CDR3 spans 15 amino acids. CDR3 sequence: CASSQDPGFSYEQYF. CDR3 DNA sequence: TGCGCCAGCAGCCAAGATCCGGGGTTCTCCTACGAGCAGTACTTC.

The chain is built from TRBV28 and TRBJ2-2; possibly TRBD2 for D (6 bases). V was shortened by 3 bases and J by 7 bases, with 27 bases between the two germline ends. The CDR3 runs 19 residues. The germline V gene has CDR1 MDHEN and CDR2 SYDVKM. The DNA for the CDR3 is TGTGCCAGCAGTTTCCCTTCGGAGGGCGGGGCGAAGGAGGTCGGGGAGCTGTTTTTT. It encodes CASSFPSEGGAKEVGELFF.

The chain employs TRBV7-3 and TRBJ2-7, with D possibly TRBD1 on 6 matching bases. The CDR3 sequence is 14 residues long. Trimming removed 5 bases at V and 6 bases at J, with 17 bases between. Germline V gene data show CDR1 as SGHTA and CDR2 as FQGTGA. This chain's CDR3 is CASSLLGDISEQYF. CDR3 DNA sequence: TGTGCCAGCAGCCTTTTAGGGGACATTTCCGAGCAGTACTTC.

By sample share, this clone is medium-sized (0.01 to 0.1%). The gene calls are TRBV7-9 and TRBJ2-3; D perhaps matches TRBD1 (6 bases). The CDR3 extends over 12 amino acids. Germline values: CDR1 SEHNR, CDR2 FQNEAQ (reference sequence). V lost 5 bases and J lost 4, with 7 bases in between. The CDR3 DNA follows: TGTGCCAGCAGCGCAGGGGCAGATACGCAGTATTTT. It is translated as CASSAGADTQYF. Full variable domain (outside the CDR3, taken from reference TRBV7-9 and TRBJ2-3): DTGVSQNPRHKITKRGQNVTFRCDPISEHNRLYWYRQTLGQGPEFLTYFQNEAQLEKSRLLSDRFSAERPKGSFSTLEIQRTEQGDSAMYLCASSAGADTQYFGPGTRLTVL.

This clone was detected only once. V gene TRBV7-2 combines with J gene TRBJ1-6; the D gene is possibly TRBD1 (6 bases). This CDR3 comprises 13 residues. The germline V and J ends were trimmed by 4 bases and 9 bases, with 10 bases remaining between them. Germline CDR1 reads SGHTA; CDR2 reads FQGNSA. The CDR3 spells CASSSTGSSPLHF. The CDR3 bases are TGTGCCAGCAGCTCAACAGGGTCTTCACCCCTCCACTTT.

This clone was observed a few times. This chain joins TRBV15 and TRBJ2-1, with 8 bases aligning to TRBD1. V was pared by 6 bases and J by 4 bases, with 8 bases of the junction left unmatched. The CDR3 sequence is 15 residues long. Germline V gene lookup returns CDR1 LNHNV and CDR2 YYDKDF (reference sequence). CDR3 protein: CATRGQAPRYNEQFF. The CDR3 DNA reads as TGTGCCACCAGGGGACAGGCCCCTAGGTACAATGAGCAGTTCTTC.

The chain carries TRBV2 and TRBJ2-7, with 11 bases lining up with TRBD2. Germline CDR1 and CDR2: SNHLY and FYNNEI. V trimming: 3 bases; J trimming: 7 bases; junction bases outside the gene matches: 8. The CDR3 has 15 amino acids. The CDR3 region is CASSDSSGRLGEQYF. CDR3 bases: TGTGCCAGCAGTGATTCTAGCGGGAGGCTTGGGGAGCAGTACTTC. The full variable domain, completed using reference TRBV2 and TRBJ2-7, is EPEVTQTPSHQVTQMGQEVILRCVPISNHLYFYWYRQILGQKVEFLVSFYNNEISEKSEIFDDQFSVERPDGSNFTLKIRSTKLEDSAMYFCASSDSSGRLGEQYFGPGTRLTVT.

This clone was detected a few times. This chain uses TRBV5-1 with TRBJ2-7; the match to TRBD2 covers 8 bases. The germline V gene has CDR1 SGHRS and CDR2 YFSETQ. Losses at the gene ends were 3 bases for V and 6 bases for J; bases not matched to a gene: 2. This CDR3 is 12 amino acids long. The CDR3 DNA reads TGCGCCAGCAGCTACAGCGGGAGCGAGCAGTACTTC. As protein: CASSYSGSEQYF.

V gene TRBV6-1 combines with J gene TRBJ1-2; D is ambiguous. Germline CDR1 is MNHNS and CDR2 is SASEGT. The CDR3 sequence is 17 residues long. The V gene lost 4 bases and the J gene lost 6 bases, with 24 bases spanning the gap. The CDR3 region is CASSALTREPYTNGYTF. CDR3 bases: TGTGCCAGCAGTGCCCTTACGAGGGAACCTTATACAAATGGCTACACCTTC.

The V call is TRBV5-1, the J call TRBJ2-6, with 7 bases that match TRBD2. Looked up from germline, CDR1 is SGHRS and CDR2 is YFSETQ. CDR3 length: 16 residues. The J segment lost 2 bases and the V segment lost 7 bases, leaving 9 bases of the junction unmatched. This CDR3 reads CASYGGRWPGANVLTF. The CDR3 DNA follows: TGCGCCAGCTACGGGGGGAGGTGGCCTGGGGCCAACGTCCTGACTTTC.

This chain links TRBV4-2 with TRBJ1-6; TRBD1 might be the D (6 bases). The germline gives CDR1 LGHNA, CDR2 YNFKEQ. This CDR3 has 15 amino acids. Between the trimmed V and J ends, which lost 3 bases and 11 bases, there was a span of 17 bases. The CDR3 coding sequence is TGTGCCAGCAGCCACAAAGGGGGGGACCGCGCACCCCTCCACTTT. Translated, it gives CASSHKGGDRAPLHF.

This clone was seen a few times. The chain is built from TRBV10-2 and TRBJ2-1; tentative D call: TRBD1 (5 bases). Trimming pared 6 bases from V and 7 bases from J, leaving 22 bases between. CDR3 length: 16 residues. Per germline, CDR1 WSHSY and CDR2 SAAADI. CDR3 DNA sequence: TGCGCCAGCAGCCAGACAGCACTCACGAGTGGGAATGAGCAGTTCTTC. Encoded protein: CASSQTALTSGNEQFF.

The chain has TRBV7-2 and TRBJ2-7, with 11 positions matching TRBD2. J gave up 2 bases and V 8 bases, and 5 bases lay outside the gene matches. Germline-derived CDR1 and CDR2 are SGHTA and FQGNSA. The CDR3 consists of 14 residues. The DNA of the CDR3 is TGTGCCAGCGGGAGACTAGCGGGGACCTACGAGCAGTACTTC. Translation gives CASGRLAGTYEQYF.

This clone has more than one count but fewer than ten. This chain uses TRBV5-1 with TRBJ2-7, with 8 bases matching TRBD2. CDR3 length: 14 amino acids. J lost 9 bases, V lost 8 bases, and 16 bases had no gene match. Germline V lookup: CDR1 SGHRS, CDR2 YFSETQ. CDR3 nucleotides: TGCGCCAGTTCGGGGACGGGAGGGCAGCGTGTGCAGTACTTC. Its translation: CASSGTGGQRVQYF.

This rearrangement joins TRBV11-3 to TRBJ2-5; tentative D call: TRBD1 (6 bases). V lost 1 base, J lost 3 bases, and 15 bases lay in between. CDR3 length: 16 residues. Germline CDR1 is SGHNT and CDR2 is YENEEA. The CDR3 loop is CASSLGQGSLEETQYF. The CDR3 bases are TGTGCCAGCAGCTTAGGCCAGGGGTCCCTGGAAGAGACCCAGTACTTC.

The chain carries TRBV28 and TRBJ2-7; 9 positions match TRBD1. V shed 4 bases and J 2 bases; nucleotides not matched to a gene: 3. Germline CDR1 reads MDHEN; CDR2 reads SYDVKM. CDR3 size: 14 residues. The CDR3 nucleotides are TGTGCCAGCAGTTCGAGGGACAGGGCCTACGAGCAGTACTTC. Its protein is CASSSRDRAYEQYF.